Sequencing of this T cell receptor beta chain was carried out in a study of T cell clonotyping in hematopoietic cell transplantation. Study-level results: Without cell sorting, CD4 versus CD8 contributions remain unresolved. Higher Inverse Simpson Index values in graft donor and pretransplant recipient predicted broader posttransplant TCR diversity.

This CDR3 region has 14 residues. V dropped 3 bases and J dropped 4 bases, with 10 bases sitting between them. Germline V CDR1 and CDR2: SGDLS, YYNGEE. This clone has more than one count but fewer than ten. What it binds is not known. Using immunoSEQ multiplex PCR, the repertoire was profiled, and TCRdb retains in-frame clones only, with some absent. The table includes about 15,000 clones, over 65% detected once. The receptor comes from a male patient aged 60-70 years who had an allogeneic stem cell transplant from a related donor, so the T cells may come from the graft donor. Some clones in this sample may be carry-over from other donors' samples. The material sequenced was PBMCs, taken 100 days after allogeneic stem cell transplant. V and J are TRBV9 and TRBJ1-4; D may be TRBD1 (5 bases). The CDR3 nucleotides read TGTGCCAGCAGCGGATCGACAGTTAATGAAAAACTGTTTTTT. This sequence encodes CASSGSTVNEKLFF.